The T cell receptor (beta chain) under discussion was sequenced for a study of immune evolution from preneoplasia to lung adenocarcinoma. Study information: HLA loss of heterozygosity: less than 9% AIS, 15% MIA, approximately 31% ADC, none AAH. Study-level findings and limits: From normal lung to invasive adenocarcinoma, top clone frequencies appeared to decrease.

Two lung cancer pathologists independently confirmed each histologic diagnosis. The V and J ends lost 5 bases and 1 base respectively, with 11 bases between them. CDR3 length equals 14 residues. Germline V gene data show CDR1 as LNHDA and CDR2 as SQIVND (reference sequence). A word on this clone: Its specificity is unknown.

TCRdb keeps only in-frame clones here, not all; method: immunoSEQ multiplex PCR. This table has 10,000 or so clones, approximately 82% appearing once. Material: FFPE minimally invasive lung adenocarcinoma tissue. This receptor was obtained from a person between 65 and 79 years old with lung adenocarcinoma. The chain links TRBV19 to TRBJ1-1, with D possibly TRBD1 on 5 matching bases. The CDR3 reads CASSRGLTNTEAFF. DNA for the CDR3: TGTGCCAGTAGTCGGGGGTTAACGAACACTGAAGCTTTCTTT.